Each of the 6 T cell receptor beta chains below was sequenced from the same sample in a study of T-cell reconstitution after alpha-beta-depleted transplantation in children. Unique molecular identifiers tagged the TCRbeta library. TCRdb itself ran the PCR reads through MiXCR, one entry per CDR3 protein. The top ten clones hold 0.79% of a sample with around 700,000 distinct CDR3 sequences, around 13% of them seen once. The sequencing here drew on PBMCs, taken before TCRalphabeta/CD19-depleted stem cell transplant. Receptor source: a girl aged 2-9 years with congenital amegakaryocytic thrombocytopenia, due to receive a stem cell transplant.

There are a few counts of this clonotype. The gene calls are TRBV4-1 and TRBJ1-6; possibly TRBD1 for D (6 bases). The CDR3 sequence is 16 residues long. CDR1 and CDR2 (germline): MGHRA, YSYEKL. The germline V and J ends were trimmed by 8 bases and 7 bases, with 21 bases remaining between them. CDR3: CASQHSSGQPNSPLHF. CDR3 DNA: TGCGCCAGCCAACACTCCTCGGGACAACCGAATTCACCCCTCCACTTT.

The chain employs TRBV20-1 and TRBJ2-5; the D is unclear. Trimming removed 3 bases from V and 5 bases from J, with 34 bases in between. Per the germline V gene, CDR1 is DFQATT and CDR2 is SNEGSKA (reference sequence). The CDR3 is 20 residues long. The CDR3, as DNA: TGCAGTGCTAGTCGGTCTGGTGGGTATCTTTCCCGGCAGAACGAGGAGACCCAGTACTTC. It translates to CSASRSGGYLSRQNEETQYF.

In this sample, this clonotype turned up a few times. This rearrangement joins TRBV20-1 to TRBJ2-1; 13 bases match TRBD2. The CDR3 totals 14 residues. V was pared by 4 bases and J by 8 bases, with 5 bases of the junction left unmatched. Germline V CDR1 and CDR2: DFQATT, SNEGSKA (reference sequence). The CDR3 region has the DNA TGCAGTGCTATGACTAGCGGGAGGCGGGATGAGCAGTTCTTC. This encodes CSAMTSGRRDEQFF.

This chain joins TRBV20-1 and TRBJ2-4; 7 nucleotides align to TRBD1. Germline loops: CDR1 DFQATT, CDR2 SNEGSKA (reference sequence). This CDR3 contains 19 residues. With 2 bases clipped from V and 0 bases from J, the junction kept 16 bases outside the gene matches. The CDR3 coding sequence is TGCAGTGCTAGACAAAGGGGGCGCCTAAGGGAATTAGCCAAAAACATTCAGTACTTC. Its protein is CSARQRGRLRELAKNIQYF.

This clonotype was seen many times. For the CDR3, the DNA is TGTGCCAGCAGCTTAAGAGGTGGGAAGGACGACGAGCAGTACTTC. Translated, it gives CASSLRGGKDDEQYF. The rearrangement joins TRBV11-2 to TRBJ2-7; D is unresolved. The germline gives CDR1 SGHAT, CDR2 FQNNGV. Trimming took off 2 bases at V and 5 bases at J, with 16 bases between the two ends. The CDR3 spans 15 residues. The full variable domain, with the rest looked up from reference TRBV11-2 and TRBJ2-7, is EAGVAQSPRYKIIEKRQSVAFWCNPISGHATLYWYQQILGQGPKLLIQFQNNGVVDDSQLPKDRFSAERLKGVDSTLKIQPAKLEDSAVYLCASSLRGGKDDEQYFGPGTRLTVT.

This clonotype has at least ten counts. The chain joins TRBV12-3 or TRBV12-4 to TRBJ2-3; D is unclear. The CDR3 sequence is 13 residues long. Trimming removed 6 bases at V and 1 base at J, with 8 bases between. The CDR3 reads CASSQLGTDTQYF. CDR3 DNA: TGTGCCAGCAGCCAGCTTGGCACAGATACGCAGTATTTT.